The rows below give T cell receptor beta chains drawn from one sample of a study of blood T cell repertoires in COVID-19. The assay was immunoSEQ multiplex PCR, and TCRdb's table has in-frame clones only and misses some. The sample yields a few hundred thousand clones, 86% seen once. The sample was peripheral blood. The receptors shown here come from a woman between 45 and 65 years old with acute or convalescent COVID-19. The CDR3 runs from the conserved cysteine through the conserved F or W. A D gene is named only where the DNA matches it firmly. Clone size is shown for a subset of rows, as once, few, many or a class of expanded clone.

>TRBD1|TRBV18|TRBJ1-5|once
TGTGCCAGCTCGTACACAGGGGGCGCGAATCAGCCCCAGCATTTT
CASSYTGGANQPQHF
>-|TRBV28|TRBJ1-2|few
TGTGCCAGCAGGACAGAGGCTTATGGCTACACCTTC
CASRTEAYGYTF
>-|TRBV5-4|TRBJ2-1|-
TGTGCCAGCAGCTTGAGGGGGTCCTACAATGAGCAGTTCTTC
CASSLRGSYNEQFF
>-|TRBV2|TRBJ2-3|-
TGTGCCAGCTACCCGAGCGAGGGCACAGATACGCAGTATTTT
CASYPSEGTDTQYF
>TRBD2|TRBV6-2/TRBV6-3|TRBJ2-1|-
TGTGCCAGCAGTTACCGTGGGCTAGCGGGAATCAGGAACAATGAGCAGTTCTTC
CASSYRGLAGIRNNEQFF
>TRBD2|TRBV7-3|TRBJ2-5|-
TGTGCCAGCAGCTTATCTAGCGGGAGGGCGGAGACCCAGTACTTC
CASSLSSGRAETQYF
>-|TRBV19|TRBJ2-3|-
TGTGCCAGTAGTATGGAGTCTGGCACAGATACGCAGTATTTT
CASSMESGTDTQYF
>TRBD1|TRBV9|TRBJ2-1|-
TGTGCCAGCAGCGCGACAGGGGAGCAGTTCTTC
CASSATGEQFF
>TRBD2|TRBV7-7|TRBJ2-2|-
TGTGCTATCATCCTTCCGGGAGGGCCCGACACCGGGGAGCTGTTTTTT
CAIILPGGPDTGELFF
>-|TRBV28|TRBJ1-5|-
TGTGCCAGCAGTCCCCCGCGGCAGAGAAGCAATCAGCCCCAGCATTTT
CASSPPRQRSNQPQHF
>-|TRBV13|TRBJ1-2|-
TGTGCCAGCAGCGCCGGGGGGGTCGCGGACTATGGCTACACCTTC
CASSAGGVADYGYTF
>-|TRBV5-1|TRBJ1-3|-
TGCGCCAGCAGCTTGGACAGGGTTGGAAACACCATATATTTT
CASSLDRVGNTIYF
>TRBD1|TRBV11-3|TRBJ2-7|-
TGTGCCAGCAGCGTTCGACAGGGCTACGAGCAGTACTTC
CASSVRQGYEQYF
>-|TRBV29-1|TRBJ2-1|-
TGCAGCGTATCAAATTCTCGACGGGGAGAGAATGAGCAGTTCTTC
CSVSNSRRGENEQFF
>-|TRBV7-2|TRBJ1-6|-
TGTGCCAGCAGCTTAGAGAAAAGGACAAGGGATATTAATTCACCCCTCCACTTT
CASSLEKRTRDINSPLHF
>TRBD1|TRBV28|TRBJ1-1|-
TGTGCCAGCAGTTCTCCGGGACAGGGGAACACTGAAGCTTTCTTT
CASSSPGQGNTEAFF
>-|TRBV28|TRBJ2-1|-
TGTGCCAGCAGTTTGAGATACTATGAGCAGTTCTTC
CASSLRYYEQFF
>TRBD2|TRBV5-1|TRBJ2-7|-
TGCGCCAGCAGCTTGTCGGGGACTAGCGGAGCGAGCTCCTACGAGCAGTACTTC
CASSLSGTSGASSYEQYF
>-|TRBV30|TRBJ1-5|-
TGTGCCTGGAGTGAGACAGGCCATCAGCCCCAGCATTTT
CAWSETGHQPQHF
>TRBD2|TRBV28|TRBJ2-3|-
TGTGCCAGCAGTTTAAGACGGGTGAGGCTAGCGGGCAACCCCGGTGGAGATACGCAGTATTTT
CASSLRRVRLAGNPGGDTQYF
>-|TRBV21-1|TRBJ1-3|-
TGTGCCAGCAGCAAAGGCAGGGGGACTGGAAACACCATATATTTT
CASSKGRGTGNTIYF
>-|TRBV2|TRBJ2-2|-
TGTGCCAGCAGTACAACCGGGGAGCTGTTTTTT
CASSTTGELFF
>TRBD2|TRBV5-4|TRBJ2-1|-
TGTGCCAGCAGCTGGGGACTAGCGGGAATGTACAATGAGCAGTTCTTC
CASSWGLAGMYNEQFF
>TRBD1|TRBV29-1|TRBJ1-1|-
TGCAGCGTTGGCTGGACAGGTAGTATCACTGAAGCTTTCTTT
CSVGWTGSITEAFF
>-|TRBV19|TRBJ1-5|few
TGTGCCAGTAGCCTTAGGGGAGGGGTCAATAGCAATCAGCCCCAGCATTTT
CASSLRGGVNSNQPQHF
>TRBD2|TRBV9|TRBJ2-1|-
TGTGCCAGCAGCTTGGGACTAGCGGGCTTCCTCCCGAGCTCCTACAATGAGCAGTTCTTC
CASSLGLAGFLPSSYNEQFF
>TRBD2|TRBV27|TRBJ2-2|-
TGTGCCAGCAGCCTCTCGTGGGGAGGGGCCACCGGGGAGCTGTTTTTT
CASSLSWGGATGELFF
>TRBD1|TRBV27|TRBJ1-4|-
TGTGCCAGCAGTTTAAAGGGGGCTGGGGAAAAACTGTTTTTT
CASSLKGAGEKLFF
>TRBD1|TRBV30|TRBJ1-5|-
TGTGCCTGGAGTGACCAAGGGACAGTCGCGCATTTT
CAWSDQGTVAHF
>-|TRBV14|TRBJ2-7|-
TGTGCCAGCAGCCAGGTTAGCGTACTTGCCGAGCAGTACTTC
CASSQVSVLAEQYF
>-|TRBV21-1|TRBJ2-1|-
TGTGCCAGCAGTGCGACTAGTGGCAATGAGCAGTTCTTC
CASSATSGNEQFF
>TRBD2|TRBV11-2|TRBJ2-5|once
TGTGCCAGCAGCCCCCCTTCGGGGGGAATCCAAGAGACCCAGTACTTC
CASSPPSGGIQETQYF
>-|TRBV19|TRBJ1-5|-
TGTGCCAGTAGTATTATAGGGGGTAGCAATCAGCCCCAGCATTTT
CASSIIGGSNQPQHF
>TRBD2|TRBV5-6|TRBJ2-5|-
TGTGCCAGCAGCTCGACTAGCTCAGGAGAGACCCAGTACTTC
CASSSTSSGETQYF
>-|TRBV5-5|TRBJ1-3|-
TGTGCCAGCAGCTTGGCAGGTTTTAACTCTGGAAACACCATATATTTT
CASSLAGFNSGNTIYF
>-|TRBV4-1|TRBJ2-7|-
TGCGCCAGCAGCCAATTCGACAGGTCCAACGAGCAGTACTTC
CASSQFDRSNEQYF
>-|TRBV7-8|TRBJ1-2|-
TGTGCCAGCAGCTCCCCAGAAATCTATGGCTACACCTTC
CASSSPEIYGYTF
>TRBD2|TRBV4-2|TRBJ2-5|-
TGTGCCAGCAGCCAGGCGCTAGCGGGAGGGCCCAAGACCCAGTACTTC
CASSQALAGGPKTQYF